This T cell receptor (beta chain) came from a study of blood T cells in healthy people across ages. Using a J-beta primer mix together with a sample-barcoded 5' primer, a second PCR was run for roughly 6 to 12 cycles. A single record per CDR3 protein comes from TCRdb applying MiXCR to the 5' RACE reads. The sample has roughly 1,500,000 distinct CDR3 sequences, approximately 40% seen once; the top ten hold 7.9%. V was shortened by 6 bases and J by 1 base, with 9 bases between the two germline ends. Germline CDR1 reads SNHLY; CDR2 reads FYNNEI. This CDR3 spans 14 amino acids. As to this clonotype: What it binds is not known.

Study-wide results and caveats: Among T cells, TCR beta diversity per million cells dropped roughly linearly as age rose. Strong correlation linked observed beta diversity and percent naive T cells. The CMV status of each donor remained undetermined, and this could have confounded shifts in expanded clonotypes. Estimated diversity that came from one million T cells was considered an underestimate.

Sample: blood. This chain uses TRBV2 with TRBJ2-2; unclear D gene. This receptor was taken from a woman between 18 and 30 years old in good health. DNA for the CDR3: TGTGCCAGCAGGGAGAGCCAGAACACCGGGGAGCTGTTTTTT. This gives the protein CASRESQNTGELFF.